This passage covers 30 T cell receptor beta chains from one sample sequenced in a study of CDR3 diversity in severe acne. Each CDR3 protein gets one entry after TCRdb re-called the PCR reads with MiXCR. The table has roughly 93,000 distinct CDR3 sequences, roughly 49% seen once. The sample comprised blood. The receptors here all came from a male donor with severe acne vulgaris.

The V call is TRBV10-2, the J call TRBJ2-7, with 15 bases matching TRBD2. Germline CDR1 is WSHSY and CDR2 is SAAADI. After removal of 0 bases from V and 4 bases from J, the junction contained 1 base not matched to a gene. The CDR3 sequence is 16 residues long. CDR3 coding DNA: TGCGCCAGCAGTGAGTCCGGGACTAGCGGGGGGTACGAGCAGTACTTC. Protein sequence: CASSESGTSGGYEQYF.

The CDR3 DNA is TGCAGCGTTGAAGTAAGGCTAGCGGGAGTTAGAGACCAAGAGACCCAGTACTTC. It codes for CSVEVRLAGVRDQETQYF. The gene calls are TRBV29-1 and TRBJ2-5, with 10 bases matching TRBD2. J gave up 0 bases and V 1 base, and 11 bases lay outside the gene matches. Germline V lookup: CDR1 SQVTM, CDR2 ANQGSEA. This CDR3 region has 18 residues.

This clonotype was counted between two and nine times. The chain carries TRBV10-2 and TRBJ2-7; TRBD2 aligns across 8 bases. Trimming removed 2 bases from V and 3 bases from J; junction bases left unmatched: 3. The germline gives CDR1 WSHSY, CDR2 SAAADI. The CDR3 is made up of 14 amino acids. The CDR3 bases are TGCGCCAGCAGTGAGGTGGGACTAGACTACGAGCAGTACTTC. Translating it yields CASSEVGLDYEQYF.

There are a few counts of this clonotype. CDR3 region: CATSGLGGSNEKLFF. The CDR3 coding sequence is TGTGCCACCAGCGGACTAGGGGGCTCTAATGAAAAACTGTTTTTT. V and J are TRBV15 and TRBJ1-4; 7 bases are a match to TRBD1. Germline trimming cut 5 bases from V and 3 bases from J; bases unmatched to any gene: 6. The V gene's germline CDR1 is LNHNV and CDR2 YYDKDF (reference sequence). The CDR3 loop spans 15 amino acids.

The sample holds many counts of this clonotype. The V gene is TRBV7-3, the J gene TRBJ2-1; no reliable D call. CDR3 length: 9 residues. Per the germline V gene, CDR1 is SGHTA and CDR2 is FQGTGA. The ends were cut back, 11 bases at V and 4 bases at J, with 3 bases in the middle. The CDR3 coding sequence is TGTGCCCGATACAATGAGCAGTTCTTC. It yields the protein CARYNEQFF.

This clonotype came up many times. V gene TRBV20-1 combines with J gene TRBJ2-1; D is uncertain. V was pared by 3 bases and J by 5 bases, with 8 bases between. Germline V gives CDR1 DFQATT, CDR2 SNEGSKA (reference sequence). The CDR3 length is 12 residues. The CDR3 DNA follows: TGCAGTGCTAGGGGTTCGAACAATGAGCAGTTCTTC. Translating gives CSARGSNNEQFF.

The V and J genes are TRBV30 and TRBJ2-2, with 7 nucleotides matching TRBD1. CDR1 and CDR2 from the germline V gene are GTSNPN and SVGIG (reference sequence). V lost 6 bases to trimming and J lost 2 bases; unmatched junction nucleotides: 15. The CDR3 contains 17 residues. This CDR3 is CACASEVQGKNTGELFF. In DNA form, the CDR3 reads TGTGCCTGTGCATCGGAGGTACAGGGGAAAAACACCGGGGAGCTGTTTTTT. Complete variable domain (other parts from reference TRBV30 and TRBJ2-2): SQTIHQWPATLVQPVGSPLSLECTVEGTSNPNLYWYRQAAGRGLQLLFYSVGIGQISSEVPQNLSASRPQDRQFILSSKKLLLSDSGFYLCACASEVQGKNTGELFFGEGSRLTVL.

This clonotype was observed many times. The chain links TRBV20-1 to TRBJ2-7; D is possibly TRBD1 or TRBD2 (5 bases each). Germline V gene sequence: CDR1 DFQATT, CDR2 SNEGSKA (reference sequence). V shed 5 bases and J shed 5 bases, with 10 bases lying between them. CDR3 length: 11 amino acids. The CDR3: CSAAQGDEQYV. The CDR3, as DNA: TGCAGTGCTGCCCAGGGAGACGAGCAGTACGTC.

There are many counts of this clonotype. This chain links TRBV12-3 or TRBV12-4 with TRBJ2-5; D call uncertain. The CDR3 covers 14 residues. Trimming pared 3 bases from V and 1 base from J, leaving 9 bases between. CDR3 nucleotide sequence: TGTGCCAGCAGTTTGTACGGCGCCCAAGAGACCCAGTACTTC. This gives the protein CASSLYGAQETQYF.

This clonotype was seen many times. The chain has TRBV7-8 and TRBJ2-7, with 8 bases matching TRBD1. V lost 2 bases and J lost 2; bases outside the gene matches: 2. The germline V gene has CDR1 SGHVS and CDR2 FQNEAQ. The CDR3 has 14 residues. The CDR3 loop reads CASSLQQGAYEQYF. The CDR3 nucleotides read TGTGCCAGCAGCTTACAACAGGGGGCCTACGAGCAGTACTTC. Combining the CDR3 with reference TRBV7-8 and TRBJ2-7 gives the whole variable domain GAGVSQSPRYKVAKRGQDVALRCDPISGHVSLFWYQQALGQGPEFLTYFQNEAQLDKSGLPSDRFFAERPEGSVSTLKIQRTQQEDSAVYLCASSLQQGAYEQYFGPGTRLTVT.

About this clonotype: As the CDR3 is not closed by the conserved phenylalanine or tryptophan, this likely results from a read error. The rearrangement uses TRBV9 and TRBJ1-1, with D hard to call. This CDR3 region has 13 residues. The V gene's germline CDR1 is SGDLS and CDR2 YYNGEE. V was shortened by 4 bases and J by 1 base, with 8 bases between the two germline ends. CDR3 DNA: TGTGCCAGCAGCTTGGAGGGGAACACTGAAGCTTTCCTT. Translated: CASSLEGNTEAFL.

In its sample, this clonotype was seen a few times. This chain joins TRBV6-5 and TRBJ1-1; D gene ambiguous. V lost 2 bases to trimming and J lost 2 bases, with 18 bases between them. Germline V gives CDR1 MNHEY, CDR2 SVGAGI. This CDR3 is built from 17 residues. Here the CDR3 reads CASSYGPTYLSNTEAFF. CDR3 DNA: TGTGCCAGCAGTTACGGGCCAACTTATCTTAGCAACACTGAAGCTTTCTTT.

Details on this clonotype: A single base separates this from a much larger clone, so it may be a read error. V and J are TRBV9 and TRBJ1-6; the D is unclear. The germline CDR1 and CDR2 sequences are SGDLS and YYNGEE. This CDR3 spans 12 amino acids. CDR3 nucleotide sequence: TGTGCCTGCAGCCCGAATAATTCACCCCTCCACTTT. This encodes CACSPNNSPLHF.

This clonotype was recorded many times. The chain combines TRBV11-2 with TRBJ2-1; D is unresolved. V was trimmed by 0 bases and J by 8 bases, leaving 11 bases between them. Germline values: CDR1 SGHAT, CDR2 FQNNGV. CDR3 length: 14 residues. The CDR3 here is CASSLDLRSYEQFF. The CDR3 coding sequence is TGTGCCAGCAGCTTAGATCTAAGAAGCTATGAGCAGTTCTTC.

This clonotype was found many times. This chain connects TRBV2 to TRBJ2-1; D uncertain. Germline V gene sequence: CDR1 SNHLY, CDR2 FYNNEI. This CDR3 region has 14 residues. V was cut by 8 bases and J by 3 bases, with 14 bases left in between. CDR3 region: CASLQFLLYNEQFF. CDR3 DNA sequence: TGTGCCAGCTTACAATTTCTCCTCTACAATGAGCAGTTCTTC.

This clonotype was found a few times. The junction departs from the called germline gene at one end, perhaps through a read error. J is TRBJ2-2 and V is TRBV6-5, with TRBD1 matching over 12 bases. The CDR3 runs 16 residues. Germline-derived CDR1 and CDR2 are MNHEY and SVGAGI. The CDR3 nucleotides are TGCGCCAGCAGTGAGATGGGACAGGGGGCGACGGGGGAGCTGTTTTTT. It is translated as CASSEMGQGATGELFF.

This clonotype was seen only once. V gene TRBV7-2 combines with J gene TRBJ2-3; weak D call: TRBD2 (6 bases). The V gene lost 2 bases and the J gene lost 2 bases, with 17 bases spanning the gap. CDR3 length: 17 residues. Germline V CDR1 and CDR2: SGHTA, FQGNSA. CDR3 coding DNA: TGTGCCAGCAGCTTAATGGGTAGCGGAAAGCACACAGATACGCAGTATTTT. Its translation is CASSLMGSGKHTDTQYF.

For this clonotype: A read error may be the cause here, since a much bigger clone is one base away. The chain employs TRBV10-3 and TRBJ1-5, with D possibly matching TRBD1 (5 bases). Germline V lookup: CDR1 ENHRY, CDR2 SYGVKD. The CDR3 contains 12 residues. As DNA, the CDR3 is TGTGCCATCGGGGCGAACAATCTGCCCCAGCATTTT. It yields the protein CAIGANNLPQHF.

This sequence joins TRBV12-3 or TRBV12-4 and TRBJ1-1, with D uncertain. The CDR3 has 14 residues. V lost 3 bases, J lost 0 bases, and 8 bases lay in between. The CDR3 DNA follows: TGTGCCAGCAGTTTGAGGGAAATGAACACTGAAGCTTTCTTT. Amino acid sequence: CASSLREMNTEAFF.

At least ten counts were recorded for this clonotype. The chain joins TRBV7-6 to TRBJ2-1, with 9 bases aligning to TRBD1. Germline lookup yields CDR1 SGHVS and CDR2 FNYEAQ. The CDR3 consists of 14 residues. J was trimmed by 10 bases and V by 4 bases; bases with no gene match: 8. The CDR3 bases are TGTGCCAGCAGCTCTTTACAGGGGGCAGGGGAGCAGTTCTTC. This gives the protein CASSSLQGAGEQFF.

In its sample, this clonotype was seen a few times. The J gene is TRBJ1-5, the V gene TRBV6-1; D is undetermined. This CDR3 has 13 amino acids. The V and J ends lost 4 bases and 1 base respectively, with 5 bases between them. Germline CDR1 MNHNS, CDR2 SASEGT. The DNA for the CDR3 is TGTGCCAGCAGTGGAGAGAGCAATCAGCCCCAGCATTTT. Residues: CASSGESNQPQHF.

The chain links TRBV11-3 to TRBJ2-1; the D call may be TRBD1 or TRBD2 (5 bases each). Germline CDR1 SGHNT, CDR2 YENEEA. V was cut by 5 bases and J by 7 bases, with 12 bases left in between. This CDR3 comprises 13 residues. CDR3 nucleotides: TGTGCCAGCAGCGTCGGGACGGCTAATGAGCAGTTCTTC. It is translated as CASSVGTANEQFF.

This clonotype has a handful of counts. The chain employs TRBV25-1 and TRBJ1-5; 7 bases fit TRBD1. Germline loops: CDR1 MGHDK, CDR2 SYGVNS. The CDR3 runs to 12 residues. V trimming: 8 bases; J trimming: 6 bases; junction bases outside the gene matches: 4. The CDR3, as DNA: TGTGCCAGCCAAGGGGGCGGTCAGCCCCAGCATTTT. This gives the protein CASQGGGQPQHF.

The chain recombines TRBV20-1 with TRBJ2-1, with TRBD2 matching over 8 bases. Trimming cost V 2 bases and J 6 bases; bases outside gene matches: 3. The germline V gene encodes CDR1 DFQATT and CDR2 SNEGSKA (reference sequence). CDR3 size: 13 residues. This CDR3 is CSARRLAGNEQFF. The CDR3, as DNA: TGCAGTGCTAGACGCCTAGCGGGCAATGAGCAGTTCTTC.

The J gene is TRBJ2-1, the V gene TRBV6-1; 14 bases match TRBD2. The J segment lost 4 bases and the V segment lost 10 bases, leaving 9 bases of the junction unmatched. The CDR3 length is 16 residues. The germline gives CDR1 MNHNS, CDR2 SASEGT. The CDR3: CAIRTTSGRAYNEQFF. The CDR3 DNA reads as TGTGCCATCAGGACGACTAGCGGGAGGGCGTACAATGAGCAGTTCTTC.

There are a few counts of this clonotype. The V call is TRBV9, the J call TRBJ1-2; the D gene is possibly TRBD1 (5 bases). The germline CDR1 and CDR2 sequences are SGDLS and YYNGEE. V dropped 4 bases and J dropped 7 bases, with 14 bases sitting between them. CDR3 length equals 13 residues. The CDR3 loop reads CASSKLGVGGYTF. The CDR3 nucleotides are TGTGCCAGCAGCAAGCTGGGGGTGGGTGGCTACACCTTC.

This clonotype was counted ten times or more. This chain's CDR3 is CASSEAWSGYNEQFF. CDR3 nucleotide sequence: TGTGCCAGCAGTGAAGCATGGTCGGGCTACAATGAGCAGTTCTTC. This chain uses TRBV2 with TRBJ2-1; no clear D gene. The CDR3 contains 15 residues. The germline V gene has CDR1 SNHLY and CDR2 FYNNEI. The germline V and J ends were trimmed by 0 bases and 3 bases, with 9 bases remaining between them.

In the case of this clonotype: A read error is possible here, since a much larger clone lies one base away. This chain connects TRBV2 to TRBJ2-5; either TRBD1 or TRBD2 may fit D (6 bases each). The CDR3 contains 11 residues. Germline CDR1 and CDR2: SNHLY and FYNNEI. V was shortened by 8 bases and J by 11 bases, with 15 bases between the two germline ends. The CDR3 DNA reads as TGTGCCAGCGCCAAGGGGGGTGAGCAGTACTTC. Amino acids: CASAKGGEQYF.

The chain carries TRBV15 and TRBJ2-7; 14 positions match TRBD2. The V and J ends lost 5 bases and 6 bases, in that order; junction bases with no gene match: 12. This CDR3 has 17 amino acids. Germline CDR1 reads LNHNV; CDR2 reads YYDKDF (reference sequence). This chain's CDR3 is CATSPGTSGGLLGEQYF. CDR3 in DNA: TGTGCCACCAGCCCCGGGACTAGCGGGGGACTTTTAGGCGAGCAGTACTTC.

The chain uses TRBV20-1 and TRBJ1-2; D is unclear. The germline CDR1 and CDR2 sequences are DFQATT and SNEGSKA (reference sequence). The V gene lost 0 bases and the J gene lost 4 bases, with 18 bases spanning the gap. There are 16 residues in the CDR3. The CDR3 reads CSARDNPVSPSYGYTF. As DNA, the CDR3 is TGCAGTGCTAGAGATAACCCCGTTTCCCCAAGCTATGGCTACACCTTC.